A selection of T cell receptor beta chains follows, all from one sample in a study of cytomegalovirus exposure and HLA in healthy donors. Using immunoSEQ multiplex PCR, the repertoire was profiled, and TCRdb retains in-frame clones only, with some absent. This repertoire comprises some 75,000 clones; its ten largest clones make up 0.8% to 1%. Input material: PBMCs. All receptors derive from a boy aged 5-17 years in good health and CMV-seronegative. CDR3s include the opening cysteine and the closing phenylalanine or tryptophan.

j_gene	v_gene	CDR3aa
TRBJ1-5	TRBV27	CASSWGQGDQPQHF
TRBJ1-1	TRBV29-1	CSVAGKMNTEAFF
TRBJ1-1	TRBV4-1	CASSQDRSRTGGGNTEAFF
TRBJ1-1	TRBV18	CASSPSRGRMNTEAFF
TRBJ2-7	TRBV4-1	CASSQDSTRSYEQYF
TRBJ1-1	TRBV6-1	CASSLQGAEAFF
TRBJ1-1	TRBV6-5	CASKNRVNTEAFF
TRBJ2-5	TRBV2	CASSGLAWQETQYF
TRBJ1-6	TRBV25-1	CASSAGTGVSPLHF
TRBJ2-3	TRBV9	CASSAGGGTDTQYF
TRBJ1-2	TRBV4-1	CASSQDQDRNYGYTF
TRBJ2-1	TRBV7-9	CASSLAEASGWEQFF
TRBJ2-7	TRBV6-5	CASSPLSGTYEQYF
TRBJ2-7	TRBV18	CASSPVLGDWREQYF
TRBJ2-7	TRBV11-2	CASSLGVTGAYEQYF
TRBJ1-1	TRBV30	CACLRTQAGTEAFF
TRBJ1-5	TRBV9	CASSPGQGQPQHF
TRBJ2-2	TRBV5-6	CASSLVQGYAGELFF
TRBJ1-1	TRBV2	CASRLRDTEAFF
TRBJ1-6	TRBV5-4	CASSFRGGSPLHF
TRBJ2-1	TRBV19	CASSITRTPRVRTNEQFF
TRBJ1-1	TRBV6-5	CASSRDSLEAFF
TRBJ2-3	TRBV27	CASNTGLAQYF
TRBJ2-7	TRBV4-3	CASSRGTARENEQYF
TRBJ1-5	TRBV7-8	CASSLVATVGQPQHF
TRBJ2-2	TRBV2	CASSPLWTAHVAGTGELFF
TRBJ1-4	TRBV28	CASSLEGLNEKLFF
TRBJ2-1	TRBV18	CASSLMRQGASNEQFF
TRBJ1-1	TRBV27	CASSTDRGWGNTEAFF
TRBJ1-4	TRBV6-5	CASSRSINEKLFF
TRBJ2-5	TRBV30	CAWSVGTGGVGETQYF